These T cell receptor beta chains were read from a single sample in a study of blood T cell repertoires in COVID-19. Profiled with immunoSEQ multiplex PCR; TCRdb holds only in-frame clones, not every one. The sample has some 460,000 clones, about 90% seen once. The specimen was PBMCs or T cells enriched from blood (not recorded which). These receptors were taken from a woman under 30 with acute COVID-19. CDR3s include the opening cysteine and the closing phenylalanine or tryptophan. D genes are given only for firm matches. Some rows have no size entry. The others give once, few or many, or a class for an expanded clone.

clone size	V gene	D gene	J gene	CDR3 protein	CDR3 DNA
.	TRBV6-5	.	TRBJ1-3	CASSQGTGNTIYF	TGTGCCAGCAGCCAGGGGACTGGAAACACCATATATTTT
.	TRBV7-9	TRBD1	TRBJ1-1	CASSLEGQGEFEAFF	TGTGCCAGCAGCTTAGAGGGACAGGGAGAATTTGAAGCTTTCTTT
once	TRBV28	TRBD1	TRBJ2-7	CASSSGQGSYEQYF	TGTGCCAGCAGTTCCGGACAGGGCAGCTACGAGCAGTACTTC
once	TRBV28	TRBD2	TRBJ2-7	CASTQTSLPYEQYF	TGTGCCAGCACCCAGACTAGCCTTCCCTACGAGCAGTACTTC
once	TRBV5-4	.	TRBJ1-3	CASSIGGVLGNTIYF	TGTGCCAGCAGCATCGGCGGAGTTCTCGGAAACACCATATATTTT
.	TRBV5-4	TRBD2	TRBJ2-3	CASGPRTSTDTQYF	TGTGCCAGCGGCCCGAGGACTAGTACAGATACGCAGTATTTT
.	TRBV3-1/TRBV3-2	.	TRBJ2-7	CASSLLLAGYEQYF	TGTGCCAGCAGCCTTCTACTAGCCGGGTACGAGCAGTACTTC
.	TRBV3-1/TRBV3-2	TRBD2	TRBJ2-1	CASSQDSTAGPLEQFF	TGTGCCAGCAGCCAAGATAGTACAGCGGGGCCCCTTGAGCAGTTCTTC
.	TRBV28	TRBD2	TRBJ2-7	CASSLGLAGTYEQYF	TGTGCCAGCAGTCTCGGACTAGCGGGAACCTACGAGCAGTACTTC
.	TRBV29-1	.	TRBJ2-5	CSVAGDQETQYF	TGCAGCGTTGCAGGGGACCAAGAGACCCAGTACTTC